Sequencing of this T cell receptor beta chain was carried out in a study of cytomegalovirus exposure and HLA in healthy donors listed by TCRdb under 2017. For the wider study: According to an earlier analysis of a few hundred of the donors, about 190 million T cells yielded roughly 110 million unique TCR beta sequences and about 300 Gb of sequence data. HLA typing included class I and class II loci at four-digit resolution. High-throughput TCR immunosequencing, statistical association of individual TCRs with disease status, and machine learning were combined to predict cytomegalovirus infection status. Of the roughly 430 genotyped donors, roughly 85% fell in the genetic ancestry cluster associated with self-reported Caucasian donors. To decide whether each TCR beta V gene segment behaved as functional or pseudogenic, an earlier analysis of approximately 620 of the donors relied on high-throughput TCR beta sequencing. In a later analysis, previously published TCR beta repertoires from about 670 donors were re-analyzed and high-resolution HLA genotyping was added so that TCR occurrence patterns could be studied. In the later analysis, no new phenotypic data were used to find candidate immune exposures; instead, reliance was placed on TCR beta sequences and their occurrence across donors. Donor age, sex, ethnicity and CMV serostatus were collected together with the repertoire data. All discovery cohort repertoires had been generated using a single sequencing platform. The number of typed donors differed by locus: about 620-640 for A, B, C, DRB1 and DQB1; approximately 520 for DQA1; roughly 600 for DPA1; and some 470 for DPB1. Using immunosequencing, the study profiled T cell repertoires from fewer than 700 subjects and related those repertoires to cytomegalovirus serostatus. Genome-wide SNP genotypes for about 65% of the roughly 670 donors were used in a later genetic analysis, which treated that subset as a discovery cohort. Along with the approximately 600-subject first cohort, a separate validation cohort of some 130 different subjects was used. An early release that covered more than 550 HLA-typed donors contained approximately 300 gigabases of sequencing data and about 93 million unique TCR sequences. Among around 400 genotyped donors of the cohort, an average of approximately 200,000 unique TCR beta nucleotide sequences was sequenced per donor, of which about 19% were non-productive. The aim of the study was to test whether cataloging public T cell receptors could identify signatures of past pathogen exposure. Because of strong linkage in the cohort, a handful of DR-DQ haplotypes were treated as single units for association and clustering. On the study overall, not on this receptor specifically: The cohort was sequenced for TCR beta chains only, and without alpha or paired-chain data the features that could be detected were limited. The presence/absence analyses assumed that sequencing depth was roughly uniform across donors, and that assumption may not be true. Immune exposure information for the cohort was limited to CMV serostatus. According to the authors, the approach could potentially be generalized to other disease states and immunological phenotypes. Strong co-occurrence of HLA alleles, especially DR and DQ, made assigning TCR associations to individual alleles difficult. A cluster of highly shared sequence variants was judged likely to represent a technical artifact of the sequencing pipeline. The study listed approximately 150 TCR beta chains as associated with cytomegalovirus. In a later analysis, TCR association rates were found to vary across HLA loci, with the most associated TCRs seen for DRB1 alleles and the fewest for HLA-C alleles. A later analysis found that HLA-associated TCR beta chains were more clonally expanded and had lower generation probabilities than equally common non-associated chains. In an earlier analysis of more than 450 of the donors, most TCR beta V segments were observed in productive rearrangements about 87% or about 30% of the time, broadly matching IMGT annotations. In both the original and validation cohorts, the classifier was reported to diagnose cytomegalovirus status with high specificity and sensitivity. Compared with the roughly 720-donor mean, donors in an Asian-associated ancestry cluster had fewer N-insertions in productive TCRs, according to a later genetic analysis. Linkage disequilibrium might explain the correlated functional status among segregating V segments, but an unknown experimental factor could not be excluded. According to a later analysis, most CMV-associated TCR beta chains appeared to be HLA-restricted, and the HLA associations seemed to be driven largely by CMV exposure. In a later analysis, several top co-occurrence clusters were reported to appear linked to parvovirus B19, influenza, CMV and Epstein-Barr virus. Across donors, most TCR sequences were observed very rarely, whereas some public TCRs were present in many individuals. A later genetic analysis associated a missense DCLRE1C variant with V-gene and J-gene trimming of TCR beta chains, and an independent cohort replicated the association. Because HLA typing was missing for some donors at each locus, association tests included only the typed subset. In vitro tests confirmed that a few of the cytomegalovirus-associated TCR beta chains recognize cytomegalovirus antigens. Because counts were too low, fewer than 20 rarely observed V segments, including chromosome 9 orphons, were excluded from the earlier analysis of roughly 580 of the donors. Specific HLA alleles were associated with 16,951 TCR beta sequences at a false discovery rate of 0.05 in a later analysis. A further reported finding was that TCR beta sequences accurately predicted the HLA-A and HLA-B alleles for most subjects in the first cohort.

The cohort comprised several hundred healthy bone marrow donors. At the time of sampling, every cohort member was nominally healthy, though immune exposures that went unrecorded were likely present. The donor tested CMV seropositive and was one of the 289 seropositive cohort members. Every donor gave a peripheral blood sample, and the peripheral blood mononuclear cells from that sample were used for TCR beta sequencing. Genomic DNA was extracted from the blood cell samples with the Qiagen DNeasy Blood Extraction Kit. A remark on this clone: Its antigen has not been determined. Within one base of it there is no much larger clone, and no base qualities were kept.

The library was made by the immunoSEQ multiplex PCR assay. The multiplex PCR relied on a mix of 60 forward primers for TCR Vbeta segments and 13 reverse primers for TCR Jbeta segments. The CDR3 region of rearranged TCR beta genes was amplified from genomic DNA by a multiplex PCR assay. Amplified TCR beta libraries were sequenced as 87-base-pair reads on the Illumina HiSeq System. In the source study's methods: Across the 500 to 850 repertoires, a later analysis counted some 81 million unique TCR beta chains, some 11 million of which were shared by at least two donors. Raw reads were error-corrected and collapsed into unique sequences with a nearest-neighbor algorithm that merged closely related sequences to remove PCR and sequencing errors. To assign V, D and J gene segments, CDR3 sequences were aligned to IMGT reference sequences. For a sequence to be retained, a match of at least six nucleotides to both a V gene segment and a J gene segment was required. Rearrangements were called productive when the CDR3 lacked stop codons and stayed in frame with V and J; all others were non-productive. CDR3 was defined according to IMGT convention as the region running from the second conserved V-encoded cysteine to the conserved J-encoded phenylalanine. Sequences without an unambiguous match to a single V gene segment were excluded from the earlier analysis of approximately 600 of the donors. In an earlier analysis of approximately 560 of the donors, a V segment was called functional when productive rearrangements were above 56.7%, and segregating when the standard deviation between donors exceeded 5%. To diagnose cytomegalovirus status from the catalog of TCR beta chain sequences, a statistical classification framework was built. V and J gene assignment, in a later analysis, came from comparing TCR nucleotide sequences with IMGT/GENE-DB human TR gene sequences. In a later analysis, CDR3 sequences and most-parsimonious VDJ recombination scenarios were assigned using the TCRdist pipeline. In a later analysis, each TCR beta chain was defined by its CDR3 amino acid sequence together with its V-gene family, and reads lacking a unique V-gene family were excluded. A later analysis removed roughly 590 highly shared, low-generation-probability nucleotide sequences to deal with suspected cross-contamination and a sequencing artifact. In a later analysis, a clonal expansion index for each public chain was calculated from normalized within-repertoire ranks of inferred template counts. In a later analysis, generation probabilities were computed using a VDJ recombination model fitted to out-of-frame rearrangements, and the results were checked against IGoR. In a later analysis, hypergeometric tests were used to score TCR-TCR, TCR-HLA and TCR-CMV co-occurrence, with a repertoire-size bias correction applied to TCR pairs. False discovery rates were estimated in a later analysis by permuting HLA or CMV assignments 20 times. In a later analysis, co-occurring TCRs were grouped using DBSCAN, with TCRdist sequence similarity added in when clustering inside HLA-allele-positive subsets. Repertoires with fewer than 30,000 or more than 120,000 public chains, plus five repertoires with anomalous nucleotide sharing, were excluded from co-occurrence clustering. TCRdb retrieved this table from immuneACCESS and kept in-frame rearrangements only. Not all clones are present; in checked studies, unresolved V genes account for under half, and no reason is known for the remainder. The V and J calls and clone size are taken from that table; D and trimming were inferred from the DNA. This sample gives more than 150,000 clones in total; roughly 88% of them show up just once. The ten biggest clones cover 1% to 1.5% of the sample.

The receptor comes from a girl aged 2-10 years in good health and CMV-seropositive. The specimen was PBMCs.

The sequence in DNA is TGTGCCAGCAGTGAACTGGAGGCGACTAATGAAAAACTGTTTTTT. This encodes CASSELEATNEKLFF. The chain joins TRBV2 to TRBJ1-4; the D gene identity is not certain. Including the terminal cysteine and phenylalanine, the CDR3 comprises 15 residues. Just CDR3 DNA is preserved here, 45 bases in frame from base 1. The germline V gene yields SNHLY for CDR1 and FYNNEI for CDR2. V loses 2 bases, J loses 2 bases, and the germline ends lie 9 bases apart. Beyond the CDR3, the reference TRBV2 and TRBJ1-4 genes provide the residues; the full variable domain reads: EPEVTQTPSHQVTQMGQEVILRCVPISNHLYFYWYRQILGQKVEFLVSFYNNEISEKSEIFDDQFSVERPDGSNFTLKIRSTKLEDSAMYFCASSELEATNEKLFFGSGTQLSVL.